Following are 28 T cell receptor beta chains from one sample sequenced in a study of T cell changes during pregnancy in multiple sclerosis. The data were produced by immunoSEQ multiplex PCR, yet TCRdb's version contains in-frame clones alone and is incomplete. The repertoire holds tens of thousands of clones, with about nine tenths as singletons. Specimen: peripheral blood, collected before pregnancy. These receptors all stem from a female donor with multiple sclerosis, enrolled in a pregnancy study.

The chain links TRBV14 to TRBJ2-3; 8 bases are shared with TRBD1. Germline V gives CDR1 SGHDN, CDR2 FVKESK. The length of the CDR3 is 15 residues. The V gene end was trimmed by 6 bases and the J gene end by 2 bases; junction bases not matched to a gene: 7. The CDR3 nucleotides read TGTGCCAGCAGTAGATGGACAGGGACCACAGATACGCAGTATTTT. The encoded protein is CASSRWTGTTDTQYF.

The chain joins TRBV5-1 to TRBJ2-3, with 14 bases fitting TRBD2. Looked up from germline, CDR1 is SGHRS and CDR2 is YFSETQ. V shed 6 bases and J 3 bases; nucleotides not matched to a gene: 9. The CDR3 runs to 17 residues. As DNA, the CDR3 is TGCGCCAGCACCCTTCAGACTAGCGGGAGGGGAACAGATACGCAGTATTTT. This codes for CASTLQTSGRGTDTQYF. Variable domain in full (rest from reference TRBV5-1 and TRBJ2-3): KAGVTQTPRYLIKTRGQQVTLSCSPISGHRSVSWYQQTPGQGLQFLFEYFSETQRNKGNFPGRFSGRQFSNSRSEMNVSTLELGDSALYLCASTLQTSGRGTDTQYFGPGTRLTVL.

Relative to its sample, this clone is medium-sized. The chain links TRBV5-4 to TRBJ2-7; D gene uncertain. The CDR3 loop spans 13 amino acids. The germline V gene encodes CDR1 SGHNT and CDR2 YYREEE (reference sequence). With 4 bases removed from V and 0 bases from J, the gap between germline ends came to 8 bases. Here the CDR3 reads CASSPPGSYEQYF. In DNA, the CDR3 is TGTGCCAGCAGCCCCCCCGGCTCCTACGAGCAGTACTTC.

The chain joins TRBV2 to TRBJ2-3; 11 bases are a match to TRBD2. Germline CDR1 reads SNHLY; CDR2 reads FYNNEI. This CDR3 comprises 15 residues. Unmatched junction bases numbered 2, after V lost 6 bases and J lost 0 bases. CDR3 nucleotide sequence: TGTGCCAGCAGGGGGACTAGCGGTAGCACAGATACGCAGTATTTT. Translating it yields CASRGTSGSTDTQYF.

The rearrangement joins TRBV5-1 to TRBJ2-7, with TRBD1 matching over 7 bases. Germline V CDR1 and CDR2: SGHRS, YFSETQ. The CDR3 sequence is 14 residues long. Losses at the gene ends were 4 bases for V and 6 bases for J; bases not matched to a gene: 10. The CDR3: CASSNPQGLGEQYF. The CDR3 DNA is TGCGCCAGCAGCAATCCACAGGGGTTGGGCGAGCAGTACTTC. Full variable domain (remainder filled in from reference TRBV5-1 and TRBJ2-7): KAGVTQTPRYLIKTRGQQVTLSCSPISGHRSVSWYQQTPGQGLQFLFEYFSETQRNKGNFPGRFSGRQFSNSRSEMNVSTLELGDSALYLCASSNPQGLGEQYFGPGTRLTVT.

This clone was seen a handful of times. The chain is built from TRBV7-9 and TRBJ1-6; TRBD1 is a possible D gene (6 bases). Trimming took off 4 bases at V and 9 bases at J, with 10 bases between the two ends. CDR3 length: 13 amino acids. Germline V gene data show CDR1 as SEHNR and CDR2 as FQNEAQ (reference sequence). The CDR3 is CASSSTGISPLHF. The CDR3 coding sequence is TGTGCCAGCAGCTCCACAGGGATTTCACCCCTCCACTTT. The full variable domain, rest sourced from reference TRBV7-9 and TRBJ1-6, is DTGVSQNPRHKITKRGQNVTFRCDPISEHNRLYWYRQTLGQGPEFLTYFQNEAQLEKSRLLSDRFSAERPKGSFSTLEIQRTEQGDSAMYLCASSSTGISPLHFGNGTRLTVT.

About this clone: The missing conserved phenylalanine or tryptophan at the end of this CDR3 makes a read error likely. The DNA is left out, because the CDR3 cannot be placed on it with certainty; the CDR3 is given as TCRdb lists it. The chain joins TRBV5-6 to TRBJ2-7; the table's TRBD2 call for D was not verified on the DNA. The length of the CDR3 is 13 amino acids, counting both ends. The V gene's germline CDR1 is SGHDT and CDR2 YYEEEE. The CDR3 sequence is CASSLRASAYRFL.

As DNA, the CDR3 is TGTGCCAGCAGTTTATCGACTGCGGGAGTGGCAGATACGCAGTATTTT. Its protein is CASSLSTAGVADTQYF. The chain is built from TRBV27 and TRBJ2-3, with 7 bases fitting TRBD2. V trimming: 0 bases; J trimming: 4 bases; junction bases outside the gene matches: 7. CDR3 size: 16 residues. Germline V lookup: CDR1 MNHEY, CDR2 SMNVEV (reference sequence).

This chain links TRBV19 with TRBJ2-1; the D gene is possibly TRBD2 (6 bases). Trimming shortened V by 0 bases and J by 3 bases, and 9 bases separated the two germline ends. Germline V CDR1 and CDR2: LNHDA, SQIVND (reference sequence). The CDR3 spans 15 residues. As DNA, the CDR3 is TGTGCCAGTAGTATAGAGAGGACTATCTACAATGAGCAGTTCTTC. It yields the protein CASSIERTIYNEQFF.

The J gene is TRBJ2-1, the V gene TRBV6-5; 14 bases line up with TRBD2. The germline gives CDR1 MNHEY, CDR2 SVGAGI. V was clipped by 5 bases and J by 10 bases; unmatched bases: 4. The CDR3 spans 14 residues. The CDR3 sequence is CASSGTSGGIEQFF. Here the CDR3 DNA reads TGTGCCAGCAGTGGGACTAGCGGGGGAATCGAGCAGTTCTTC.

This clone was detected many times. Here the CDR3 reads CASSMRLAGGTDTQYF. The CDR3 DNA follows: TGTGCCAGTAGTATGAGGCTAGCGGGGGGCACAGATACGCAGTATTTT. The gene calls are TRBV19 and TRBJ2-3; 10 nucleotides agree with TRBD2. The V segment lost 3 bases and the J segment 1 base; nucleotides outside the gene matches: 4. The CDR3 loop spans 16 amino acids. Germline loops: CDR1 LNHDA, CDR2 SQIVND (reference sequence).

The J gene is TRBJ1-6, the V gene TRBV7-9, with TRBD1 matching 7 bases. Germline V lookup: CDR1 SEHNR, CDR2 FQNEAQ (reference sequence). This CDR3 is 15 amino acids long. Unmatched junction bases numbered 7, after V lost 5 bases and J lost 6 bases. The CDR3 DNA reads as TGTGCCAGCAGCCTGGGGCACAGGGGTAATTCACCCCTCCACTTT. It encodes CASSLGHRGNSPLHF. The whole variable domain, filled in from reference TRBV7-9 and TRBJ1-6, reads DTGVSQNPRHKITKRGQNVTFRCDPISEHNRLYWYRQTLGQGPEFLTYFQNEAQLEKSRLLSDRFSAERPKGSFSTLEIQRTEQGDSAMYLCASSLGHRGNSPLHFGNGTRLTVT.

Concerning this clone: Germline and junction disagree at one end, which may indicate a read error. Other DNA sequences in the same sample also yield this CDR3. CDR3 loop: CAWSVITGGDTEAFF. The CDR3 DNA is TGTGCCTGGAGTGTAATAACCGGGGGTGACACTGAGGCTTTCTTT. V is TRBV30 and J is TRBJ1-1, with a tentative D call TRBD1 (5 bases). The CDR3 extends over 15 amino acids. CDR1 and CDR2 from the germline V gene are GTSNPN and SVGIG (reference sequence).

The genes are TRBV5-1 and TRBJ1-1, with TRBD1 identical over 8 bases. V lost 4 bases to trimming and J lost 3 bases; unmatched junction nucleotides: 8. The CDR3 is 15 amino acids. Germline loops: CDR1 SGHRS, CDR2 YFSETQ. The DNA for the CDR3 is TGCGCCAGCAGCCGAGGCGTACAGGGGGACACTGAAGCTTTCTTT. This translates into CASSRGVQGDTEAFF.

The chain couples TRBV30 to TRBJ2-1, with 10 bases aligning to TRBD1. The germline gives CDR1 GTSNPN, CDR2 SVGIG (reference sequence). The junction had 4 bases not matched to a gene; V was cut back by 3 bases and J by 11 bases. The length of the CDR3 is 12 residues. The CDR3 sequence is CAWRKDRGKQFF. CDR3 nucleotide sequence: TGTGCCTGGAGGAAGGACAGGGGGAAGCAGTTCTTC.

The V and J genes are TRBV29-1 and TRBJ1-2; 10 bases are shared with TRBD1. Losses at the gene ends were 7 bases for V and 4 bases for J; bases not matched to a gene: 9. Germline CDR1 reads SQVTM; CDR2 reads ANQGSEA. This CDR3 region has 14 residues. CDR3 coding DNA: TGCAGCGCCCAGGACAGGGGGGCTCTCTATGGCTACACCTTC. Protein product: CSAQDRGALYGYTF.

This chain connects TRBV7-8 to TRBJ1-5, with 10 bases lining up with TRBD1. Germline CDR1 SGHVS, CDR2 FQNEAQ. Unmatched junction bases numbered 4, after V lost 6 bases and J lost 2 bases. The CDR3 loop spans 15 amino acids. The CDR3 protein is CASRAGTGGNQPQHF. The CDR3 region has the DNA TGTGCCAGCAGGGCCGGGACAGGGGGCAATCAGCCCCAGCATTTT.

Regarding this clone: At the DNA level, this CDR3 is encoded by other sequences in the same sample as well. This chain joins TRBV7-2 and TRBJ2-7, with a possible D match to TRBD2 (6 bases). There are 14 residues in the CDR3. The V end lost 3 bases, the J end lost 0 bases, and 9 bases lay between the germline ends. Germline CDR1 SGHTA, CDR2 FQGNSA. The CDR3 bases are TGTGCCAGCAGCTTCCGGGACTCCTCCTACGAGCAGTACTTC. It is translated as CASSFRDSSYEQYF.

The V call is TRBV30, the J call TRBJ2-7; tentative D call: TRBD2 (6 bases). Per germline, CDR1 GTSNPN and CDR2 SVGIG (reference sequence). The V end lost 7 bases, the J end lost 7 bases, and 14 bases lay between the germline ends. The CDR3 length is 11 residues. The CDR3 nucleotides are TGTGCCTTCTCCACGCGGGGTGAGCAGTACTTC. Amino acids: CAFSTRGEQYF.

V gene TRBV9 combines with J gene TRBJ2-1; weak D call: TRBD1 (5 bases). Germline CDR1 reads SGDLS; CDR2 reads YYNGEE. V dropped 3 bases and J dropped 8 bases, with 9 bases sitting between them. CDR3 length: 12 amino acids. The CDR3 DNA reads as TGTGCCAGCAGCGCCGACAGCCATGAGCAGTTCTTC. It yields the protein CASSADSHEQFF.

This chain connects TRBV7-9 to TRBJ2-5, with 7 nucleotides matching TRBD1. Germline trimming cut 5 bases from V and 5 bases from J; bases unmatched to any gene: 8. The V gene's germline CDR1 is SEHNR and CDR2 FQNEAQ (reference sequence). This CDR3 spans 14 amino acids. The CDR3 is CASSLSGGSETQYF. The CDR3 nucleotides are TGTGCCAGCAGCCTTTCAGGGGGTTCGGAGACCCAGTACTTC.

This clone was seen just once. As DNA, the CDR3 is TGTGCCAGCAGCCCCTACGAACCAAACACCATATATTTT. This gives the protein CASSPYEPNTIYF. The chain carries TRBV7-9 and TRBJ1-3; no clear D. Germline lookup yields CDR1 SEHNR and CDR2 FQNEAQ (reference sequence). This CDR3 is built from 13 residues. The V gene lost 5 bases and the J gene lost 6 bases, with 11 bases spanning the gap.

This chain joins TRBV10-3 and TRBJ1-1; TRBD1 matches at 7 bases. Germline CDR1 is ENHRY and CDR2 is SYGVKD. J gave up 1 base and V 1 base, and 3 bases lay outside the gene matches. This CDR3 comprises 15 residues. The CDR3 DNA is TGTGCCATCAGTGAGTTGACAGGGAAGAACACTGAAGCTTTCTTT. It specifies CAISELTGKNTEAFF.

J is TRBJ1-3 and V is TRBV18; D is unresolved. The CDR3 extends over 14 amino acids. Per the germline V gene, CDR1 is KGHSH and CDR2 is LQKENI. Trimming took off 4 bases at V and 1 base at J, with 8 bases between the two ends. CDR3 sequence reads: CASSLQVSGNTIYF. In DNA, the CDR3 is TGTGCCAGCTCACTTCAGGTTTCTGGAAACACCATATATTTT.

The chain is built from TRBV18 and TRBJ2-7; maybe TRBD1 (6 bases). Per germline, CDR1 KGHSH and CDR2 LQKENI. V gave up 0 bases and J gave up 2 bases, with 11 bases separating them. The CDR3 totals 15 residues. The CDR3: CASSPPQGSTYEQYF. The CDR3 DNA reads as TGTGCCAGCTCACCACCGCAGGGGAGTACCTACGAGCAGTACTTC.

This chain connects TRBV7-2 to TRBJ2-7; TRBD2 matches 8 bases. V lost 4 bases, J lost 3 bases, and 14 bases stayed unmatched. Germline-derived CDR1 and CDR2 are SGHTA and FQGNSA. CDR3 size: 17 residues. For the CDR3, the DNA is TGTGCCAGCAGCTCCCCTTCCGACGGGGGGGGATTCTACGAGCAGTACTTC. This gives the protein CASSSPSDGGGFYEQYF.

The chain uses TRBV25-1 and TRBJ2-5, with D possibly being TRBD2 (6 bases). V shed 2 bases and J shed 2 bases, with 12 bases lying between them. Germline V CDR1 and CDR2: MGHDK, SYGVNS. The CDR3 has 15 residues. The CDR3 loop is CASSEMGTEQETQYF. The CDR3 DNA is TGTGCCAGCAGTGAAATGGGGACTGAACAAGAGACCCAGTACTTC.

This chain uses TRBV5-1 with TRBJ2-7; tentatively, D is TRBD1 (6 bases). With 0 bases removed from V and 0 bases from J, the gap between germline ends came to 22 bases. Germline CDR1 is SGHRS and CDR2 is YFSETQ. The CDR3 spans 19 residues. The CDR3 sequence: CASSLEPFLQADSSYEQYF. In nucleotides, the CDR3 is TGCGCCAGCAGCTTGGAACCGTTCTTACAAGCGGACAGCTCCTACGAGCAGTACTTC.